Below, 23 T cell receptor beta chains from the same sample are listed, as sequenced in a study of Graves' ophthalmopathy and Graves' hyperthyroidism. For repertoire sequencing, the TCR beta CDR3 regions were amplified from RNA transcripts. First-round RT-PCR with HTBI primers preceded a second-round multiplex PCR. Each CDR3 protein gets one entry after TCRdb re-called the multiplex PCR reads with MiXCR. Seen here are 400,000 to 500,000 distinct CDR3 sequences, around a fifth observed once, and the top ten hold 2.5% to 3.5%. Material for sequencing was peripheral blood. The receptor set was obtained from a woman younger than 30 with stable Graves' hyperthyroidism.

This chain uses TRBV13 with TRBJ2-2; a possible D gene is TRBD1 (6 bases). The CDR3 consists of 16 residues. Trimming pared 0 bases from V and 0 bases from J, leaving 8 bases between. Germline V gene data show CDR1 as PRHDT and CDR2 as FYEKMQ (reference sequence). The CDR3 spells CASSLGGHPNTGELFF. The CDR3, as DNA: TGTGCCAGCAGCTTAGGGGGACACCCGAACACCGGGGAGCTGTTTTTT.

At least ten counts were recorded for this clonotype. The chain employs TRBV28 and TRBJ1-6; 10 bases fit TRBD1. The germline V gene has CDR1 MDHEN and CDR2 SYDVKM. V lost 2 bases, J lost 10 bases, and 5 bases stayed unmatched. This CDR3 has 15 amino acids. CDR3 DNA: TGTGCCAGCAGTTTAGGGACAGGGGTGGACTCACCCCTCCACTTT. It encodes CASSLGTGVDSPLHF.

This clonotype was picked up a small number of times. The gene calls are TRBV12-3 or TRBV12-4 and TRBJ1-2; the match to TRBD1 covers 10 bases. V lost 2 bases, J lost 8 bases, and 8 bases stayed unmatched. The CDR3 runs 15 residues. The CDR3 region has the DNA TGTGCCAGCAGTTTACCCTCGGGACAGGGGAACGGCTACACCTTC. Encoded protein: CASSLPSGQGNGYTF.

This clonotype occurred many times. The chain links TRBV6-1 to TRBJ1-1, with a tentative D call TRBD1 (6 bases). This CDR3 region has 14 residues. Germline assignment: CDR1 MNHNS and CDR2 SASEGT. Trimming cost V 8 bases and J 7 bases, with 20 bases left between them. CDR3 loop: CASSRQAPGGEAFF. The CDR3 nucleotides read TGTGCCAGCTCCAGACAGGCCCCTGGGGGTGAAGCTTTCTTT.

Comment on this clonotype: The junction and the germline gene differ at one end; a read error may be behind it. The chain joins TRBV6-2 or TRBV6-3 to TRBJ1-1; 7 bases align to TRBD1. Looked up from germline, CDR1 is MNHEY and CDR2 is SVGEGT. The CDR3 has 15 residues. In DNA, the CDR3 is TGTGCCAGCAGTCATAGGGGGCTTCGGAACACTGAAGCTTGCTTT. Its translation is CASSHRGLRNTEACF.

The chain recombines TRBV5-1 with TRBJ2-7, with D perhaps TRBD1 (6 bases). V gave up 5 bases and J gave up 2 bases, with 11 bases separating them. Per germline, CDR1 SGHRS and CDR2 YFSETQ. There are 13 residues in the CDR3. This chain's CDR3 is CASRGALTYEQYF. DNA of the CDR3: TGCGCCAGCAGGGGGGCTTTAACCTACGAGCAGTACTTC.

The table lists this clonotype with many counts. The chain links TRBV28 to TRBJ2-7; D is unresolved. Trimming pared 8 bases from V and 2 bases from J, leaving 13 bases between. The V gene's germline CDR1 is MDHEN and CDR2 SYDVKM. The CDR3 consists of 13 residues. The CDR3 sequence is CASLGQNTYEQYF. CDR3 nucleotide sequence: TGTGCCAGCCTCGGGCAGAATACCTACGAGCAGTACTTC.

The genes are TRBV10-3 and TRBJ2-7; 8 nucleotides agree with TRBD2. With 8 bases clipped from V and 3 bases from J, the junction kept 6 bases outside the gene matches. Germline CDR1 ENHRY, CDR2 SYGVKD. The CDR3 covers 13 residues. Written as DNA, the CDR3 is TGTGCCATCTCAAGCGGGAGTATCTACGAGCAGTACTTC. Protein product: CAISSGSIYEQYF.

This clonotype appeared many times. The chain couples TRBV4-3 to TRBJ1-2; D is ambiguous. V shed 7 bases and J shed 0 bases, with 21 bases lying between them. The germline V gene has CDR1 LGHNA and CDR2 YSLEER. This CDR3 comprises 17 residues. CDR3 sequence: CASTPPPPISANYGYTF. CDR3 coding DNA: TGCGCCAGCACCCCCCCACCCCCGATCTCAGCTAACTATGGCTACACCTTC.

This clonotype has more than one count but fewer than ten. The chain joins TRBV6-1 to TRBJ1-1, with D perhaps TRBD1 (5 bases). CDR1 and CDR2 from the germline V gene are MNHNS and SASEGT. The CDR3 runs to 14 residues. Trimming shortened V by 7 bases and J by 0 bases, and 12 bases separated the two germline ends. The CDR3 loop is CASNRAGLNTEAFF. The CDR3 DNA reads TGTGCCAGCAATCGAGCGGGACTGAACACTGAAGCTTTCTTT.

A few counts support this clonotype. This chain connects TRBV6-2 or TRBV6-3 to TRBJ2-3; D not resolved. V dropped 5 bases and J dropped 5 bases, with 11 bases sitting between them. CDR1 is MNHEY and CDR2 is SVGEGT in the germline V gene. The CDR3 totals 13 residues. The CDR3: CASSLSSRDTQYF. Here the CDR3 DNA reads TGTGCCAGCAGTCTCAGCTCCAGAGATACGCAGTATTTT.

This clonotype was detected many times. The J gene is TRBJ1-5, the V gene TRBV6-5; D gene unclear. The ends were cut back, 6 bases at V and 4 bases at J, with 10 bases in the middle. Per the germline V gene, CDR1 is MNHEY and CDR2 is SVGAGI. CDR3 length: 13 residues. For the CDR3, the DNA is TGTGCCAGCAGCGTCAAGGGTAATCAGCCCCAGCATTTT. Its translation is CASSVKGNQPQHF.

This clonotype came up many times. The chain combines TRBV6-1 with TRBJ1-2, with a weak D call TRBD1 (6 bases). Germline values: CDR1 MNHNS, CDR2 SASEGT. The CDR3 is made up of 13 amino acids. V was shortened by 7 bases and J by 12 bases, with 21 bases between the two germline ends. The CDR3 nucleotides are TGTGCCAGCAAGAGGGGGGGCGGCGAGGCAAACACCTTC. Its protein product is CASKRGGGEANTF.

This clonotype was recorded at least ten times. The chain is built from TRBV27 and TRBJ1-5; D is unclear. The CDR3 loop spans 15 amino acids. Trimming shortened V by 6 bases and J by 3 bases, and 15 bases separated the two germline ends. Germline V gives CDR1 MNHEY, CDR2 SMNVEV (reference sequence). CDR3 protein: CASSRGPAANQPQHF. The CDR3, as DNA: TGTGCCAGCAGCCGCGGGCCGGCGGCCAATCAGCCCCAGCATTTT.

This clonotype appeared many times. CDR3: CAWSRGYGAFF. The CDR3 coding sequence is TGTGCCTGGAGTAGGGGCTACGGAGCTTTCTTT. The genes are TRBV30 and TRBJ1-1, with a tentative D call TRBD1 (5 bases). Trimming shortened V by 2 bases and J by 10 bases, and 11 bases separated the two germline ends. The CDR3 has 11 amino acids. Looked up from germline, CDR1 is GTSNPN and CDR2 is SVGIG (reference sequence).

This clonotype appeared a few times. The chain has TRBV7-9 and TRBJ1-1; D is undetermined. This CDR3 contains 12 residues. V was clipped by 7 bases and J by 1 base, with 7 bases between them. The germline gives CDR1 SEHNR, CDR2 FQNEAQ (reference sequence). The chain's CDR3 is CASTVGNTEAFF. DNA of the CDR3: TGTGCCAGCACCGTAGGGAACACTGAAGCTTTCTTT. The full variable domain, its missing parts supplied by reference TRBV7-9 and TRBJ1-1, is DTGVSQNPRHKITKRGQNVTFRCDPISEHNRLYWYRQTLGQGPEFLTYFQNEAQLEKSRLLSDRFSAERPKGSFSTLEIQRTEQGDSAMYLCASTVGNTEAFFGQGTRLTVV.

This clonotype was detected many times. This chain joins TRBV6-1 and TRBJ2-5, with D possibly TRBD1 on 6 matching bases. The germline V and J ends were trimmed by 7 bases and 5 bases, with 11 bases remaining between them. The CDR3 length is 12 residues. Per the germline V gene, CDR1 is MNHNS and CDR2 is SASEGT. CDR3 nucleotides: TGTGCCAGCAAATCAACAGGGGAGACCCAGTACTTC. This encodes CASKSTGETQYF.

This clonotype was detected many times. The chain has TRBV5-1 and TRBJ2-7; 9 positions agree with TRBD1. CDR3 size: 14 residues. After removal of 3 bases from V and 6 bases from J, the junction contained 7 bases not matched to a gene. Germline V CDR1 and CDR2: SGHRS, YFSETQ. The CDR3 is CASSSTGGMCEQYF. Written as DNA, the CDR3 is TGCGCCAGCAGCTCGACAGGGGGGATGTGCGAGCAGTACTTC.

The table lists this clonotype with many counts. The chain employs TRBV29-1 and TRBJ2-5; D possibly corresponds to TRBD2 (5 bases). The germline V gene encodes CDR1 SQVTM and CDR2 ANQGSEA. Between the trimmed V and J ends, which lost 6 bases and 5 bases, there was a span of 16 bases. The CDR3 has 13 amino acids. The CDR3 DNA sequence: TGCAGCGTACCGGTCCTCCCGGGGGAGACCCAGTACTTC. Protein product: CSVPVLPGETQYF.

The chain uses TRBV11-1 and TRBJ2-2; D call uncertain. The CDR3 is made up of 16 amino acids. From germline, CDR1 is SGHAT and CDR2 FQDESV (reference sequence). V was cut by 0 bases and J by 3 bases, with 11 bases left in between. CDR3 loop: CASSLALGKDTGELFF. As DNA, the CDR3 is TGTGCCAGCAGCTTAGCATTGGGCAAGGACACCGGGGAGCTGTTTTTT.

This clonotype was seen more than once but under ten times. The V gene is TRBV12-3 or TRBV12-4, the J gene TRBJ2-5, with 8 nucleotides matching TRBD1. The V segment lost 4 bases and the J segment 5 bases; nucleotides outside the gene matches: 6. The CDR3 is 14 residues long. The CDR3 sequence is CASSSGTGSETQYF. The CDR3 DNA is TGTGCCAGCAGTTCCGGGACAGGCTCGGAGACCCAGTACTTC.

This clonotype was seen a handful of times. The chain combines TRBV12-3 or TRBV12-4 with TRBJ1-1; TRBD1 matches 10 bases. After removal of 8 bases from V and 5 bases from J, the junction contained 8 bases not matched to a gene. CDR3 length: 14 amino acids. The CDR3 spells CASGRQGAFTEAFF. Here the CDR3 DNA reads TGTGCCAGCGGGCGACAGGGGGCTTTTACTGAAGCTTTCTTT.

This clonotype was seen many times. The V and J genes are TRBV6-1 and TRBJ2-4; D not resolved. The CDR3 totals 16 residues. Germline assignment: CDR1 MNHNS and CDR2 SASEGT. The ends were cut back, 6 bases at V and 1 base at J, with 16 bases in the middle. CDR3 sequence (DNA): TGTGCCAGCAGGAGGACGGCCTTTCGGGCCAAAAACATTCAGTACTTC. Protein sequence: CASRRTAFRAKNIQYF.